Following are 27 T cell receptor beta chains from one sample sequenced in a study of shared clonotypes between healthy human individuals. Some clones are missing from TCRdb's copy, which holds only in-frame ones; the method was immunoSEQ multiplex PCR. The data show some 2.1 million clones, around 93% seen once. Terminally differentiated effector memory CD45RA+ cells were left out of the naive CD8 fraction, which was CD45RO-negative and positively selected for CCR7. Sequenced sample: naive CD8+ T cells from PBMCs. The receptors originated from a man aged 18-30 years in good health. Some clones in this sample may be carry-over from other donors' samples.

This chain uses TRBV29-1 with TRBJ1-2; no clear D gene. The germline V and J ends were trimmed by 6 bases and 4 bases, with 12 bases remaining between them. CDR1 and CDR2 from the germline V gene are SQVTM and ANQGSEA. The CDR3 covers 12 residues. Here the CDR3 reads CSVRRVAYGYTF. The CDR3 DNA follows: TGCAGCGTGAGACGGGTCGCCTATGGCTACACCTTC.

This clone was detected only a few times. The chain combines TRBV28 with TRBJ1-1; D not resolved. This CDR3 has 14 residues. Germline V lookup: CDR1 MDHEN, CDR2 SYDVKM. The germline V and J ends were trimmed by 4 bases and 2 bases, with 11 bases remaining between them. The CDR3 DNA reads TGTGCCAGCAGTTATCAATCGGACAACACTGAAGCTTTCTTT. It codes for CASSYQSDNTEAFF.

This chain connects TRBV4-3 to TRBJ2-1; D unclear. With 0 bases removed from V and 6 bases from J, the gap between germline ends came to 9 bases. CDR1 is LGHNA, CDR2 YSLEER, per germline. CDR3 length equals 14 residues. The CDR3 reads CASSQDRSPNEQFF. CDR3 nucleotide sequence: TGCGCCAGCAGCCAAGATAGGAGCCCCAATGAGCAGTTCTTC.

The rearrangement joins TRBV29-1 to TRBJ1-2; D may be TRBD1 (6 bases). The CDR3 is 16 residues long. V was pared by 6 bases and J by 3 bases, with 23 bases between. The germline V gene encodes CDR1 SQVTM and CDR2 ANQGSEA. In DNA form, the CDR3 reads TGCAGCGTCCACGGGCCGACAGGACAAGTTGACTATGGCTACACCTTC. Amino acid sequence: CSVHGPTGQVDYGYTF.

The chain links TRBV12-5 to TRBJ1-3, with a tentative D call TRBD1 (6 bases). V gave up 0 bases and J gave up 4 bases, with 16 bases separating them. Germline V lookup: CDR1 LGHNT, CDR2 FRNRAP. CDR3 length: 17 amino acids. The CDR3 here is CASGLVPPQGQGNTIYF. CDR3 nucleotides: TGTGCTAGTGGTTTGGTACCCCCGCAGGGGCAGGGAAACACCATATATTTT.

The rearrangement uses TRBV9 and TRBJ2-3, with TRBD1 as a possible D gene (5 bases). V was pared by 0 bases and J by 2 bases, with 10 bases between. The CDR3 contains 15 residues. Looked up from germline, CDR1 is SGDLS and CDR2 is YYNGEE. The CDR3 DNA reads TGTGCCAGCAGCGTAGGAATGGGGCCCACAGATACGCAGTATTTT. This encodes CASSVGMGPTDTQYF.

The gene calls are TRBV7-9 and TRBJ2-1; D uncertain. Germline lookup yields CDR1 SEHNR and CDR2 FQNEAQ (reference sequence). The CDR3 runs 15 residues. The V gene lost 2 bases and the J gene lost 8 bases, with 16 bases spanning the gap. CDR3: CASSLKDQLNDEQFF. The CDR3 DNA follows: TGTGCCAGCAGCTTAAAGGACCAGCTCAACGATGAGCAGTTCTTC.

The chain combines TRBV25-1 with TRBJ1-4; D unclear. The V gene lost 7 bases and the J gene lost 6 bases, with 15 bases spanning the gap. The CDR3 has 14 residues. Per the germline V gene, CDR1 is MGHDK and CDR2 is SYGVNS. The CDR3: CASNMGGLDEKLFF. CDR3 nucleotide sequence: TGTGCCAGCAATATGGGAGGGTTGGATGAAAAACTGTTTTTT.

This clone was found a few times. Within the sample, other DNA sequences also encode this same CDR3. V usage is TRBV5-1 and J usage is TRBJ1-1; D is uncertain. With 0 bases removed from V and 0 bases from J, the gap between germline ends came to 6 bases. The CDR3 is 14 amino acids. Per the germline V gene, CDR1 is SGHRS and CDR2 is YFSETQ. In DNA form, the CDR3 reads TGCGCCAGCAGCTTGGGGCCCATGAACACTGAAGCTTTCTTT. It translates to CASSLGPMNTEAFF. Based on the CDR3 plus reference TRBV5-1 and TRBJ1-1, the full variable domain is KAGVTQTPRYLIKTRGQQVTLSCSPISGHRSVSWYQQTPGQGLQFLFEYFSETQRNKGNFPGRFSGRQFSNSRSEMNVSTLELGDSALYLCASSLGPMNTEAFFGQGTRLTVV.

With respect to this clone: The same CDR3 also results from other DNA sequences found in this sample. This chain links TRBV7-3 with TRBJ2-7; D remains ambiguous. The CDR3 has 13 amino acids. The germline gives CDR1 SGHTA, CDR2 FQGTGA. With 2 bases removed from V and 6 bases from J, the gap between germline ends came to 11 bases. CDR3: CASSLVSGSEQYF. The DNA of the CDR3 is TGTGCCAGCAGCTTAGTGTCAGGATCCGAGCAGTACTTC.

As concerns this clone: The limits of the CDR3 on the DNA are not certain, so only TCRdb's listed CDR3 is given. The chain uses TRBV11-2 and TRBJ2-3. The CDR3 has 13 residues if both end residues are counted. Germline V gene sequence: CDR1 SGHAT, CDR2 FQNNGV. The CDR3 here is CASSLVGDGATYF.

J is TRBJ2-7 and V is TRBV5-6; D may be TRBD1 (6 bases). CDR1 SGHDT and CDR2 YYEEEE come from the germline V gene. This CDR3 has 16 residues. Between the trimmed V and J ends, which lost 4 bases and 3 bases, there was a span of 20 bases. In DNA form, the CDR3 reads TGTGCCAGCAGCGAGCCTCCGGGACACAGAATCTACGAGCAGTACTTC. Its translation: CASSEPPGHRIYEQYF.

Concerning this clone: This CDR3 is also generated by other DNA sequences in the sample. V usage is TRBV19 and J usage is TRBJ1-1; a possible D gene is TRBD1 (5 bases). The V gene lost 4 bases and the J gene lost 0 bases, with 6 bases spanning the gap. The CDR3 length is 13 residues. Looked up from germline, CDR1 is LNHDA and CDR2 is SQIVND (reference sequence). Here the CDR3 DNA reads TGTGCCAGTAGTACGACAGTGAACACTGAAGCTTTCTTT. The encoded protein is CASSTTVNTEAFF.

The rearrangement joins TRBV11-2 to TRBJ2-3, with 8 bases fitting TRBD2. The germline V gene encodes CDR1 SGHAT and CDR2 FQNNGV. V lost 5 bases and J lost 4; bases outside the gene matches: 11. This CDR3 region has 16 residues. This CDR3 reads CASSIPGTRGSDTQYF. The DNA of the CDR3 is TGTGCCAGCAGCATCCCCGGGACTAGGGGGTCAGATACGCAGTATTTT.

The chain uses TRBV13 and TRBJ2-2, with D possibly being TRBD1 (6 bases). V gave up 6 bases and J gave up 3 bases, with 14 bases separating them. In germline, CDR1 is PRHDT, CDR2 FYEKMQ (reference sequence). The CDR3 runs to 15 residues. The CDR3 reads CASRRSDRHTGELFF. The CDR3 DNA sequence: TGTGCCAGCAGACGTTCGGACAGACACACCGGGGAGCTGTTTTTT.

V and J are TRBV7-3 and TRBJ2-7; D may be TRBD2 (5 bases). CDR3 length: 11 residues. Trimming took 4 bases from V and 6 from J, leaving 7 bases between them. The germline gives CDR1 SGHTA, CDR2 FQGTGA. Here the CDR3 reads CASSSGGEQYF. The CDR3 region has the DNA TGTGCCAGCAGCTCCGGAGGCGAGCAGTACTTC.

CDR3 sequence: CASSPGGIAKNIQYF. DNA of the CDR3: TGTGCCAGCAGCCCCGGCGGTATAGCCAAAAACATTCAGTACTTC. The rearrangement joins TRBV9 to TRBJ2-4; unclear D gene. This CDR3 spans 15 amino acids. Germline values: CDR1 SGDLS, CDR2 YYNGEE. V was cut by 4 bases and J by 0 bases, with 11 bases left in between.

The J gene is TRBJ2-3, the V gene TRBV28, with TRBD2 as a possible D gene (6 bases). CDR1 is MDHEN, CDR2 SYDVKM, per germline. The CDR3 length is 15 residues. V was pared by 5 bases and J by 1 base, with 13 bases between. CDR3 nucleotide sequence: TGTGCCAGCAGTACCCCCGGGACTGGCACAGATACGCAGTATTTT. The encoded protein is CASSTPGTGTDTQYF. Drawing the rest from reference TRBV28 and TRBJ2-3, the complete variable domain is DVKVTQSSRYLVKRTGEKVFLECVQDMDHENMFWYRQDPGLGLRLIYFSYDVKMKEKGDIPEGYSVSREKKERFSLILESASTNQTSMYLCASSTPGTGTDTQYFGPGTRLTVL.

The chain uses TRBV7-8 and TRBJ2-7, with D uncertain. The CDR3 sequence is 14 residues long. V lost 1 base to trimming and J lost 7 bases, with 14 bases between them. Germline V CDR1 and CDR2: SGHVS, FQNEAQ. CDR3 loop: CASSLDTAFNEQYF. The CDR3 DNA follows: TGTGCCAGCAGCTTAGACACAGCCTTTAATGAGCAGTACTTC.

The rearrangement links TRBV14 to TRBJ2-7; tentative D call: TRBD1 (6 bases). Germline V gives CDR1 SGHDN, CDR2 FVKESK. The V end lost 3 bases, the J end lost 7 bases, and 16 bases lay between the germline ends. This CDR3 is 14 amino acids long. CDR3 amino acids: CASSHGTYDFEQYF. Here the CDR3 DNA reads TGTGCCAGCAGCCACGGGACATACGATTTTGAGCAGTACTTC.

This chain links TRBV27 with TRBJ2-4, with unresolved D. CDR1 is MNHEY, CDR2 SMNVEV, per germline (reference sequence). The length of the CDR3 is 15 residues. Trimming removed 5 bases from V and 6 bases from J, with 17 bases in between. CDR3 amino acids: CASSPRSPVGNIQYF. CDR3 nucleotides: TGTGCCAGCAGTCCCCGGAGTCCTGTAGGAAACATTCAGTACTTC.

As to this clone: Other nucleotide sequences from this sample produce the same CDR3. CDR3 region: CASSFPLGAREKLFF. DNA of the CDR3: TGTGCCAGCAGCTTCCCTCTCGGGGCCAGAGAAAAACTGTTTTTT. The genes are TRBV7-9 and TRBJ1-4; possibly TRBD1 for D (5 bases). Trimming shortened V by 3 bases and J by 8 bases, and 16 bases separated the two germline ends. Germline V gives CDR1 SEHNR, CDR2 FQNEAQ (reference sequence). CDR3 length equals 15 residues.

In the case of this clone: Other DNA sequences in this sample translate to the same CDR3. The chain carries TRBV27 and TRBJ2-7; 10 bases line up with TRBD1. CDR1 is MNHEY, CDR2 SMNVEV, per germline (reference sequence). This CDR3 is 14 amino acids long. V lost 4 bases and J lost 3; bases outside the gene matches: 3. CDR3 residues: CASSSRTGGYEQYF. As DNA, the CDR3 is TGTGCCAGCAGTTCGAGGACAGGGGGCTACGAGCAGTACTTC.

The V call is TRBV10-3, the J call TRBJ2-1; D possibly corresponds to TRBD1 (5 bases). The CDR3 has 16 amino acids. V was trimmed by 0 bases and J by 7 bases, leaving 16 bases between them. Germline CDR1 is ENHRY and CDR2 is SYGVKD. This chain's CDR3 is CAISESQGTVRNEQFF. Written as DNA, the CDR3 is TGTGCCATCAGTGAGTCGCAGGGTACGGTCCGGAATGAGCAGTTCTTC.

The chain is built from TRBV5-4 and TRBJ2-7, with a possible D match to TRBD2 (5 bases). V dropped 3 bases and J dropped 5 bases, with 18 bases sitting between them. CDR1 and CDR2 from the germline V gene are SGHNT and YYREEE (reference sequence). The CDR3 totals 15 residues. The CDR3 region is CASSWAPRPGNEQYF. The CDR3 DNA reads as TGTGCCAGCAGCTGGGCACCGAGGCCGGGGAACGAGCAGTACTTC. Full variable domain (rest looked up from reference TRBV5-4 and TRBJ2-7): ETGVTQSPTHLIKTRGQQVTLRCSSQSGHNTVSWYQQALGQGPQFIFQYYREEENGRGNFPPRFSGLQFPNYSSELNVNALELDDSALYLCASSWAPRPGNEQYFGPGTRLTVT.

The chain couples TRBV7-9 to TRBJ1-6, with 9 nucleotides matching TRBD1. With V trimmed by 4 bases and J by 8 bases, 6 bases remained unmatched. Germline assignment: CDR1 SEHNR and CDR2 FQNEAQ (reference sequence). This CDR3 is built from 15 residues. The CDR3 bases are TGTGCCAGCAGCTCTACAGGGGGCGATTATTCACCCCTCCACTTT. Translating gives CASSSTGGDYSPLHF.

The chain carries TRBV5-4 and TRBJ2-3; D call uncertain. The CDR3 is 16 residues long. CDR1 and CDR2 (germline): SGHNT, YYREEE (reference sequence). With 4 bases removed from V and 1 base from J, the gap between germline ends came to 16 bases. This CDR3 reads CASSGGWAEGTDTQYF. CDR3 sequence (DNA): TGTGCCAGCAGCGGTGGGTGGGCAGAGGGCACAGATACGCAGTATTTT.